This T cell receptor (beta chain) was profiled in a study of T-cell reconstitution after alpha-beta-depleted transplantation in children. This CDR3 is 15 amino acids long. The V and J ends lost 6 bases and 6 bases, in that order; junction bases with no gene match: 9. Germline V CDR1 and CDR2: MDHEN, SYDVKM. Molecular barcoding with unique molecular identifiers was used for the TCRbeta library. TCRdb ran MiXCR on the PCR reads and lists one entry per CDR3 protein. The table shows approximately 88,000 distinct CDR3 sequences, with 12% occurring only once. The TCR comes from a human donor who donated a stem cell graft to a child with inherited bone marrow failure. This material consisted of PBMCs from the stem cell graft donor, taken from the stem cell graft. The chain uses TRBV28 and TRBJ2-1; 9 positions match TRBD1. Written as DNA, the CDR3 is TGTGCCAGCAGGAGGGGGGACAGGGTAAGCAATGAGCAGTTCTTC. It specifies CASRRGDRVSNEQFF.